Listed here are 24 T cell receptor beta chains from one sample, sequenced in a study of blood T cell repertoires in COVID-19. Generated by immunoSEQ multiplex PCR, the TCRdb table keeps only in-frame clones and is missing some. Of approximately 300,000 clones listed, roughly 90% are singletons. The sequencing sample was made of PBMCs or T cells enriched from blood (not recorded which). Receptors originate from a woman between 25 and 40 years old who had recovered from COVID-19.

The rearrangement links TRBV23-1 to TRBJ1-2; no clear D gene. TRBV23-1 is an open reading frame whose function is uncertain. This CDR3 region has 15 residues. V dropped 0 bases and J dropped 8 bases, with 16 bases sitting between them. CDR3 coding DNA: TGCGCCAGCAGTCAATCTCGAGAGCCTAGAGGCGGCTACACCTTC. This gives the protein CASSQSREPRGGYTF.

CDR3 DNA: TGTGCCAGCTCACCAAGACAGGGGGCGAACACTGAAGCTTTCTTT. Protein sequence: CASSPRQGANTEAFF. The V and J genes are TRBV18 and TRBJ1-1; 10 bases agree with TRBD1. V lost 2 bases to trimming and J lost 1 base; unmatched junction nucleotides: 1. CDR3 length equals 15 residues. CDR1 is KGHSH, CDR2 LQKENI, per germline.

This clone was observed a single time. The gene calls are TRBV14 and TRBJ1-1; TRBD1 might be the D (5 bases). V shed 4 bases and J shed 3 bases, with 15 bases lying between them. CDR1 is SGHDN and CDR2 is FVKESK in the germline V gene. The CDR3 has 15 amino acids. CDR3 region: CASSLGGWGYTEAFF. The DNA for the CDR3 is TGTGCCAGCAGCCTCGGAGGGTGGGGGTACACTGAAGCTTTCTTT.

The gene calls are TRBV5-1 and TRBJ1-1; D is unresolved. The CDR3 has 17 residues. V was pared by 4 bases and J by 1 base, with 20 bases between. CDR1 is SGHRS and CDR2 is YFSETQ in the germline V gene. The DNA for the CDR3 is TGCGCCAGCAGCCGACAAGAGATTCGAACACCGAACACTGAAGCTTTCTTT. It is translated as CASSRQEIRTPNTEAFF.

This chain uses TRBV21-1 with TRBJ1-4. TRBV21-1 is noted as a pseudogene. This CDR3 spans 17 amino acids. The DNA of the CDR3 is TGTGCCAGCAGCAAAGGGGGGGGTGGTGAAACTAATGAAAAACTGTTTTTT. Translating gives CASSKGGGGETNEKLFF.

Here the CDR3 reads CASSPWTGRNSPLHF. CDR3 nucleotide sequence: TGTGCCAGCAGCCCTTGGACAGGGAGGAATTCACCCCTCCACTTT. The chain joins TRBV7-6 to TRBJ1-6; 8 nucleotides match TRBD1. V lost 5 bases to trimming and J lost 7 bases; unmatched junction nucleotides: 7. Germline loops: CDR1 SGHVS, CDR2 FNYEAQ. The length of the CDR3 is 15 residues. The whole variable domain, filled in from reference TRBV7-6 and TRBJ1-6, reads GAGVSQSPRYKVTKRGQDVALRCDPISGHVSLYWYRQALGQGPEFLTYFNYEAQQDKSGLPNDRFSAERPEGSISTLTIQRTEQRDSAMYRCASSPWTGRNSPLHFGNGTRLTVT.

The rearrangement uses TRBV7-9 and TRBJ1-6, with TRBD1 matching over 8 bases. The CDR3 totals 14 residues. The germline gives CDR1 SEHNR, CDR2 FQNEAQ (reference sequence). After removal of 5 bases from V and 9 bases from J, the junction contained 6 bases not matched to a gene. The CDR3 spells CASSPGQGPSPLHF. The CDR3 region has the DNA TGTGCCAGCAGCCCCGGACAGGGTCCTTCACCCCTCCACTTT. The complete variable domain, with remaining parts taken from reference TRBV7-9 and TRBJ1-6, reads DTGVSQNPRHKITKRGQNVTFRCDPISEHNRLYWYRQTLGQGPEFLTYFQNEAQLEKSRLLSDRFSAERPKGSFSTLEIQRTEQGDSAMYLCASSPGQGPSPLHFGNGTRLTVT.

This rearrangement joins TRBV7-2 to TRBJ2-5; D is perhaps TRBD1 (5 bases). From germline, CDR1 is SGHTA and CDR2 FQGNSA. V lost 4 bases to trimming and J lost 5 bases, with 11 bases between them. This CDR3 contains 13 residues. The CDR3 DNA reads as TGTGCCAGCAGCTCCGGGCACAGGGAGACCCAGTACTTC. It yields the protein CASSSGHRETQYF.

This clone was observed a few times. The CDR3 reads CASSSRTGAGSPLHF. CDR3 DNA sequence: TGTGCCAGCAGTTCGCGGACAGGCGCGGGGTCACCCCTCCACTTT. This chain connects TRBV6-5 to TRBJ1-6, with 7 nucleotides matching TRBD1. The germline gives CDR1 MNHEY, CDR2 SVGAGI. The J segment lost 10 bases and the V segment lost 4 bases, leaving 10 bases of the junction unmatched. The CDR3 totals 15 residues.

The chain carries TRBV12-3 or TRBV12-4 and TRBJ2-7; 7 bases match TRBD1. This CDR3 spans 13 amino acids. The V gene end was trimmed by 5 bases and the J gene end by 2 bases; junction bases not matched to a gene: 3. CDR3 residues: CASSKGQTYEQYF. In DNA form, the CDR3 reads TGTGCCAGCAGTAAGGGACAGACCTACGAGCAGTACTTC.

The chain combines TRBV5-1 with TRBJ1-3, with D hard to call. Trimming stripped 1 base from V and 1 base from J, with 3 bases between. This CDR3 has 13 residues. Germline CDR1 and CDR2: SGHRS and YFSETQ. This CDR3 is CASSLPSGNTIYF. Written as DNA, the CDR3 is TGCGCCAGCAGCTTGCCGTCTGGAAACACCATATATTTT.

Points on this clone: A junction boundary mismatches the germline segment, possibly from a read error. The CDR3 DNA is TGTGCCAGCAGCCTAACCAGCCGGGGGTTTACTGGCTACACCTTC. Translating gives CASSLTSRGFTGYTF. The V call is TRBV7-3, the J call TRBJ1-2; D possibly corresponds to TRBD1 (5 bases). Germline V gives CDR1 SGHTA, CDR2 FQGTGA. The CDR3 covers 15 residues.

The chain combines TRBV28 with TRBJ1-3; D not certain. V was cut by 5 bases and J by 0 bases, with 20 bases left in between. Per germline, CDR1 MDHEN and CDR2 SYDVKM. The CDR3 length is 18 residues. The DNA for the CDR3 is TGTGCCAGCAGTCTCCCGCCTTACACGTACAGCTCTGGAAACACCATATATTTT. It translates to CASSLPPYTYSSGNTIYF.

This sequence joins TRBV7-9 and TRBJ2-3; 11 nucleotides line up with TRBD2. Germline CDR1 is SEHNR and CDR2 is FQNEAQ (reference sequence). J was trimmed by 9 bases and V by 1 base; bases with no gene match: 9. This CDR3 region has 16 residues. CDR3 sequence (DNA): TGTGCCAGCAGCTTAGTTAGCGGGAGGGCCTGGGGCACGCAGTATTTT. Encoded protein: CASSLVSGRAWGTQYF.

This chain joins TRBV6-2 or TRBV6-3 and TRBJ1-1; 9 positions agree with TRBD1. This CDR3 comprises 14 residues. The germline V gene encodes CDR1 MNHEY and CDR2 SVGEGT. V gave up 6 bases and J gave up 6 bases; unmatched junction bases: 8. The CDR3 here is CASSLTRQGAEAFF. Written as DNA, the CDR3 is TGTGCCAGCAGCCTCACCCGACAGGGGGCTGAAGCTTTCTTT.

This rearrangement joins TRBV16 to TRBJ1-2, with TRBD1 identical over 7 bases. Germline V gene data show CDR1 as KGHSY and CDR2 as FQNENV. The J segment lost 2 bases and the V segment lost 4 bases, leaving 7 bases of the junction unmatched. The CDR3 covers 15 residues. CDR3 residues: CASSPRQGTNYGYTF. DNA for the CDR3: TGTGCCAGCAGCCCACGACAGGGCACAAACTATGGCTACACCTTC.

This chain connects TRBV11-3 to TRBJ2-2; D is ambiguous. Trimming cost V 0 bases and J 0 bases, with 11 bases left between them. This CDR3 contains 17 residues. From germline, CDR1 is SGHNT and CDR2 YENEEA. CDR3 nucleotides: TGTGCCAGCAGCTTAGATTTAGAACGCACGAACACCGGGGAGCTGTTTTTT. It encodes CASSLDLERTNTGELFF.

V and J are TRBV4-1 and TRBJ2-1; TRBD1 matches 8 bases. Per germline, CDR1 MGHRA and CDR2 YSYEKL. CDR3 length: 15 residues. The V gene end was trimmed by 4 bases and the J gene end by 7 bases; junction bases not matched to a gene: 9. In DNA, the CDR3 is TGCGCCAGCAGCCCGGACAGGGAAGGGAGGAATGAGCAGTTCTTC. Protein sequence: CASSPDREGRNEQFF.

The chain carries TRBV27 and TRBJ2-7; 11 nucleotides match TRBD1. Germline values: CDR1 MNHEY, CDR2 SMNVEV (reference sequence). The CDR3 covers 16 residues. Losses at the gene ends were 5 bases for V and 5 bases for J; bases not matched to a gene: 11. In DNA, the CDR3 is TGTGCCAGCAGTCTCGATCCCGGGACAGGGGGACACGAGCAGTACTTC. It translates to CASSLDPGTGGHEQYF.

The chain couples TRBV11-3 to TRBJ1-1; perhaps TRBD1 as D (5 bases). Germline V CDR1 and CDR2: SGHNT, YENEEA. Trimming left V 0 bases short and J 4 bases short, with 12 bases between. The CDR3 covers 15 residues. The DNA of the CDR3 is TGTGCCAGCAGCTTAGAGGGGGGATCCGGCACTGAAGCTTTCTTT. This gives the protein CASSLEGGSGTEAFF.

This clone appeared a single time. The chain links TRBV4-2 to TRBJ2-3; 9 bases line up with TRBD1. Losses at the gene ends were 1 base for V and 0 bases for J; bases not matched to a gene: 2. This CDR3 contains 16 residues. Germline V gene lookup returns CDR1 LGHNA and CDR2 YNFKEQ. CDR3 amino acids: CASSQGDRVSTDTQYF. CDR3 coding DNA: TGTGCCAGCAGCCAAGGGGACAGGGTTAGCACAGATACGCAGTATTTT.

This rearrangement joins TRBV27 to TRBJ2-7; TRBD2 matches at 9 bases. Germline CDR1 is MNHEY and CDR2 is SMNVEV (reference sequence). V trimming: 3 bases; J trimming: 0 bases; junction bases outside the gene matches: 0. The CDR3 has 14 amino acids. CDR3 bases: TGTGCCAGCAGTTTTAGCGGGAGCTCCTACGAGCAGTACTTC. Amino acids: CASSFSGSSYEQYF.

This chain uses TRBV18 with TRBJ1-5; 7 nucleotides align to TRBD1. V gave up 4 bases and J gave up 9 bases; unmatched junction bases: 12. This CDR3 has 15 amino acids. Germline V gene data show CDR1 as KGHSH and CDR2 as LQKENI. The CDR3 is CASSRNEGAGGPQHF. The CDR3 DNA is TGTGCCAGCTCACGAAATGAGGGGGCGGGTGGGCCCCAGCATTTT.

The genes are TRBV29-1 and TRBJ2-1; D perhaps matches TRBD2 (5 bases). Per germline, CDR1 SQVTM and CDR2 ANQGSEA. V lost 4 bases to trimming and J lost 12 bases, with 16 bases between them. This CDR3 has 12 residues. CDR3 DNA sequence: TGCAGCGTTGTGGGTGAGGGATTCCGGCAGTTCTTC. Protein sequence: CSVVGEGFRQFF.